These 3 T cell receptor beta chains came from one sample sequenced in a study of blood T cell repertoires in COVID-19. Measured with immunoSEQ multiplex PCR; TCRdb has only the in-frame clones, and not every one. This sample has about 120,000 clones, with around 89% found just once. Sequenced sample: peripheral blood. These receptors came from a human donor with acute or convalescent COVID-19. The donor label of this sample is uncertain.

V usage is TRBV2 and J usage is TRBJ2-7; tentatively, D is TRBD1 (6 bases). With 5 bases removed from V and 6 bases from J, the gap between germline ends came to 17 bases. This CDR3 region has 14 residues. CDR1 is SNHLY and CDR2 is FYNNEI in the germline V gene. The CDR3, as DNA: TGTGCCAGCAGTCGACCGGGACAAAACGGCGAGCAGTACTTC. It is translated as CASSRPGQNGEQYF.

This rearrangement joins TRBV7-9 to TRBJ2-7, with 11 bases identical to TRBD2. The germline V gene encodes CDR1 SEHNR and CDR2 FQNEAQ (reference sequence). There are 14 residues in the CDR3. J gave up 3 bases and V 5 bases, and 3 bases lay outside the gene matches. The CDR3 DNA reads TGTGCCAGCAGCCCGGGGACTAGCGGCTACGAGCAGTACTTC. It translates to CASSPGTSGYEQYF. Drawing the rest from reference TRBV7-9 and TRBJ2-7, the complete variable domain is DTGVSQNPRHKITKRGQNVTFRCDPISEHNRLYWYRQTLGQGPEFLTYFQNEAQLEKSRLLSDRFSAERPKGSFSTLEIQRTEQGDSAMYLCASSPGTSGYEQYFGPGTRLTVT.

The chain carries TRBV6-6 and TRBJ2-7, with TRBD1 identical over 9 bases. Germline CDR1 is MNHNY and CDR2 is SVGAGI (reference sequence). This CDR3 has 14 residues. V lost 5 bases to trimming and J lost 6 bases; unmatched junction nucleotides: 8. CDR3 in amino acids: CASSTGQGTGEQYF. In DNA, the CDR3 is TGTGCCAGCAGTACCGGACAGGGGACTGGCGAGCAGTACTTC.